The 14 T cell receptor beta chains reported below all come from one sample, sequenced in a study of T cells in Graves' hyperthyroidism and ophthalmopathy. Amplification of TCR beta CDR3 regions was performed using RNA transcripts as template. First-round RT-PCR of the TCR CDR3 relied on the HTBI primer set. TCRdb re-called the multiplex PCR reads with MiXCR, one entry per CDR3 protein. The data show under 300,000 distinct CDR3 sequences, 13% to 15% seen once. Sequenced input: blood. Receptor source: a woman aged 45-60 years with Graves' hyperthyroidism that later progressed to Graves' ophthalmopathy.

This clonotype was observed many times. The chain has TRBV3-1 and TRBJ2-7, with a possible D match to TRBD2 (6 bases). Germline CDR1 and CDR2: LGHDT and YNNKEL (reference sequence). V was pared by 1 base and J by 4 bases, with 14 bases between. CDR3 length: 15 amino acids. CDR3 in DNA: TGTGCCAGCAGCCAAGGACTAGTCCCGAATTACGAGCAGTACTTC. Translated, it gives CASSQGLVPNYEQYF.

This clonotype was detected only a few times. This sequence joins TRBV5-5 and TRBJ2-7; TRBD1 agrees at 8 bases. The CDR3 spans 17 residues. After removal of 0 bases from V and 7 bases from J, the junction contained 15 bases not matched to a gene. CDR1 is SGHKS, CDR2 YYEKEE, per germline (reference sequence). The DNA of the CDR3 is TGTGCCAGCAGCTTGGCCATTAGGGCAGGGGGCGCGGCGGAGCAGTACTTC. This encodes CASSLAIRAGGAAEQYF.

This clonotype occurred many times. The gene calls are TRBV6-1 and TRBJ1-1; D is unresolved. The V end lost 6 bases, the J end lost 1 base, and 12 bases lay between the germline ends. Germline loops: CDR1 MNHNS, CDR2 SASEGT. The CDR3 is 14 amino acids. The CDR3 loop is CASSSGWGNTEAFF. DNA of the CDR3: TGTGCCAGCAGCTCTGGGTGGGGGAACACTGAAGCTTTCTTT.

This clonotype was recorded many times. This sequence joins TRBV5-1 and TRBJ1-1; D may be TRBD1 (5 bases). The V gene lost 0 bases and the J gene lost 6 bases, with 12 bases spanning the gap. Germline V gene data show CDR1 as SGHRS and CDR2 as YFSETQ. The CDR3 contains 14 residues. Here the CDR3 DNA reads TGCGCCAGCAGCTTGGTTTCGACGGGGGCTGAAGCTTTCTTT. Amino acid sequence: CASSLVSTGAEAFF.

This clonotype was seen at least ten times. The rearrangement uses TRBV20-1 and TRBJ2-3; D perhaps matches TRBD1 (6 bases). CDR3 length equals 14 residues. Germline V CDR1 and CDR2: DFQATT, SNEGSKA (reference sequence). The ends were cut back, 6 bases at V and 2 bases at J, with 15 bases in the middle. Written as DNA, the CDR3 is TGCAGTGCCCCGGACAGAGAGTACACAGATACGCAGTATTTT. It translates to CSAPDREYTDTQYF.

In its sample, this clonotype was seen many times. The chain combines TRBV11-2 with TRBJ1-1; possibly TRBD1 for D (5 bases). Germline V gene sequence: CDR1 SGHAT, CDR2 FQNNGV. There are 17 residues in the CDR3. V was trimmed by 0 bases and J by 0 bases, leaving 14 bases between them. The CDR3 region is CASSLDLVRGLNTEAFF. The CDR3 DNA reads TGTGCCAGCAGCTTAGATCTCGTTCGGGGGTTGAACACTGAAGCTTTCTTT.

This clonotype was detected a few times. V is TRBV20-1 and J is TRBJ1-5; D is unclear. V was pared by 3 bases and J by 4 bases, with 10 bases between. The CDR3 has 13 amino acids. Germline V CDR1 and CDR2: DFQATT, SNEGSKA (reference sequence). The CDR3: CSASPRLNQPQHF. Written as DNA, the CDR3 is TGCAGTGCTAGTCCCCGGTTAAATCAGCCCCAGCATTTT.

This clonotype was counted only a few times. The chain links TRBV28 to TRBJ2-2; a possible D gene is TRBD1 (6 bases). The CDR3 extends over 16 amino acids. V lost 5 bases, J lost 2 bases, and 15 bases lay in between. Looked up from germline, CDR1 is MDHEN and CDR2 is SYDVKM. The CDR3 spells CASSAVMGANTGELFF. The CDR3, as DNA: TGTGCCAGCAGTGCCGTGATGGGGGCAAACACCGGGGAGCTGTTTTTT.

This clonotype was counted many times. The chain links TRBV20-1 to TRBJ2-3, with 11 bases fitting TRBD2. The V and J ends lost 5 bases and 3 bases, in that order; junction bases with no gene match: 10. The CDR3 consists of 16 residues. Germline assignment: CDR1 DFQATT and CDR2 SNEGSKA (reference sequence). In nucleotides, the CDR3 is TGCAGTGCTCCTCCACTAGCGGGAGAGGTAACAGATACGCAGTATTTT. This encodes CSAPPLAGEVTDTQYF.

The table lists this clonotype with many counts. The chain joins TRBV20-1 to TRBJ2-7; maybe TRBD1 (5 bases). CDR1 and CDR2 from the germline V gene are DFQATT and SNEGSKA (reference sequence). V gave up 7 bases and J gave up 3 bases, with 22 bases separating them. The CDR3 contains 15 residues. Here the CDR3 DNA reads TGCAGTGGCTTACCCAAGGGGCTAATCTACTACGAGCAGTACTTC. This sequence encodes CSGLPKGLIYYEQYF.

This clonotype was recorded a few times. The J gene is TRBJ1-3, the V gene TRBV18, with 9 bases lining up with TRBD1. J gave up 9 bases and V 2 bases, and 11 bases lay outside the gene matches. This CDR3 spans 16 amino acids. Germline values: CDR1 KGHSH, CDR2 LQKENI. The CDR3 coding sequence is TGTGCCAGCTCACCAGCATCGGGGACAGGGTCCAGCACCATATATTTT. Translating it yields CASSPASGTGSSTIYF.

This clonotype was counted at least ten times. This CDR3 is CASSEARGGGNIQYF. The CDR3 DNA reads as TGTGCCAGCAGTGAAGCGCGGGGCGGAGGGAACATTCAGTACTTC. The V call is TRBV2, the J call TRBJ2-4; weak D call: TRBD2 (6 bases). Germline V CDR1 and CDR2: SNHLY, FYNNEI. The CDR3 has 15 residues. Deletions cut 0 bases from V and 7 bases from J, with 13 bases between.

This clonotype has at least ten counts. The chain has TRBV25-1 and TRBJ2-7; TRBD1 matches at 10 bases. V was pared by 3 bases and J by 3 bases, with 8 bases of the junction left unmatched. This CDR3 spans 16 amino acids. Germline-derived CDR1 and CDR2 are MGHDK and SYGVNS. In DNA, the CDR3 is TGTGCCAGCAGTGATCCCGGGGACAGGGGTTACTACGAGCAGTACTTC. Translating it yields CASSDPGDRGYYEQYF.

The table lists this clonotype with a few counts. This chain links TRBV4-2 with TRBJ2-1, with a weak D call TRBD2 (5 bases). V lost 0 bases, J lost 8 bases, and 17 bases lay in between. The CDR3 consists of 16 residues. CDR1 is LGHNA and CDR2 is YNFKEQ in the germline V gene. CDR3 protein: CASSQEGASLVYEQFF. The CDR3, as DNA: TGTGCCAGCAGCCAAGAGGGAGCTAGCTTGGTCTATGAGCAGTTCTTC.